The 26 T cell receptor beta chains below were found in one sample sequenced in a study of T-cell reconstitution after alpha-beta-depleted transplantation in children. Preparation of the TCRbeta library was carried out with unique molecular identifiers. From the PCR reads, TCRdb called clonotypes with MiXCR, one entry per CDR3 protein. The sample lists 500,000 to 650,000 distinct CDR3 sequences; approximately 13% were seen once. The sequenced sample was PBMCs, mostly from graft donor cells, obtained 360 days after TCRalphabeta/CD19-depleted stem cell transplant. These receptors were collected from a male patient under 18 who had a stem cell transplant for acute myeloid leukemia, so the T cells may come from the graft donor.

This clonotype has only a few counts. The V and J genes are TRBV29-1 and TRBJ2-5; D is perhaps TRBD1 or TRBD2 (6 bases each). This CDR3 is 14 amino acids long. Germline values: CDR1 SQVTM, CDR2 ANQGSEA. The V end lost 3 bases, the J end lost 4 bases, and 15 bases lay between the germline ends. The DNA for the CDR3 is TGCAGCGTTGAGGGCGACAGGCGGGGAGAGACCCAGTACTTC. The encoded protein is CSVEGDRRGETQYF.

The chain couples TRBV29-1 to TRBJ2-1; D not certain. CDR3 length equals 14 residues. Germline values: CDR1 SQVTM, CDR2 ANQGSEA. The V end lost 0 bases, the J end lost 3 bases, and 9 bases lay between the germline ends. CDR3 amino acids: CSVEDRLFYNEQFF. The CDR3 bases are TGCAGCGTTGAAGATCGTCTGTTCTACAATGAGCAGTTCTTC.

This clonotype came up a few times. The rearrangement joins TRBV21-1 to TRBJ2-2. TRBV21-1 is flagged as a pseudogene. The CDR3 is 16 amino acids. In nucleotides, the CDR3 is TGTGCCAGCAGCAATAAAATGGGGACGAACACCGGGGAGCTGTTTTTT. Protein: CASSNKMGTNTGELFF.

Many counts were recorded for this clonotype. The genes are TRBV7-9 and TRBJ2-5, with D perhaps being TRBD1 or TRBD2 (5 bases each). CDR3 length: 15 amino acids. Trimming removed 4 bases from V and 2 bases from J, with 14 bases in between. Per germline, CDR1 SEHNR and CDR2 FQNEAQ (reference sequence). The chain's CDR3 is CASSSTGTEQETQYF. The CDR3 DNA is TGTGCCAGCAGCTCTACCGGGACGGAGCAAGAGACCCAGTACTTC.

This clonotype was seen ten or more times. V usage is TRBV29-1 and J usage is TRBJ2-7, with a weak D call TRBD1 (6 bases). The V and J ends lost 4 bases and 5 bases respectively, with 12 bases between them. Germline lookup yields CDR1 SQVTM and CDR2 ANQGSEA. This CDR3 has 12 residues. The CDR3 spells CSVVQGSHEQYF. The CDR3, as DNA: TGCAGCGTTGTCCAGGGGTCCCACGAGCAGTACTTC.

This clonotype was counted between two and nine times. This sequence joins TRBV7-3 and TRBJ2-1; 8 positions match TRBD1. Per the germline V gene, CDR1 is SGHTA and CDR2 is FQGTGA. The CDR3 has 13 amino acids. Unmatched junction bases numbered 6, after V lost 2 bases and J lost 12 bases. CDR3 sequence: CASSLRAGGGQFF. CDR3 nucleotide sequence: TGTGCCAGCAGCTTACGGGCAGGGGGCGGGCAGTTCTTC.

V gene TRBV10-3 combines with J gene TRBJ2-1, with no clear D. V dropped 11 bases and J dropped 0 bases, with 20 bases sitting between them. Germline loops: CDR1 ENHRY, CDR2 SYGVKD. This CDR3 has 16 amino acids. CDR3 nucleotide sequence: TGTGCCGCCAGTGCCGGCTCCACCAGCTCCTACAATGAGCAGTTCTTC. Its protein product is CAASAGSTSSYNEQFF.

Only a few counts were recorded for this clonotype. CDR3: CASSEAAGPDTQYF. Here the CDR3 DNA reads TGTGCCAGCAGTGAAGCAGCGGGGCCCGATACGCAGTATTTT. The V call is TRBV6-1, the J call TRBJ2-3, with 7 bases fitting TRBD2. Looked up from germline, CDR1 is MNHNS and CDR2 is SASEGT. V lost 0 bases to trimming and J lost 6 bases; unmatched junction nucleotides: 3. The CDR3 extends over 14 amino acids.

V and J are TRBV5-8 and TRBJ2-3; 10 nucleotides align to TRBD1. Germline V gives CDR1 SGHTS, CDR2 YDEGEE. CDR3 length: 15 residues. The junction had 3 bases not matched to a gene; V was cut back by 4 bases and J by 1 base. CDR3 DNA sequence: TGTGCCAGCAGCCGAGGGACAGGGGGCACAGATACGCAGTATTTT. Translating gives CASSRGTGGTDTQYF. The whole variable domain, filled in from reference TRBV5-8 and TRBJ2-3, reads EAGVTQSPTHLIKTRGQQATLRCSPISGHTSVYWYQQALGLGLQFLLWYDEGEERNRGNFPPRFSGRQFPNYSSELNVNALELEDSALYLCASSRGTGGTDTQYFGPGTRLTVL.

As for this clonotype: An end of the junction differs from the germline gene, which may be a read error. V usage is TRBV9 and J usage is TRBJ2-1; TRBD2 agrees at 12 bases. The germline CDR1 and CDR2 sequences are SGDLS and YYNGEE. The CDR3 contains 16 residues. The DNA of the CDR3 is TGTGCCACCAGCAGCGCAATACTAGCGGGAGGTGGTGAGCAGTTCTTC. It encodes CATSSAILAGGGEQFF.

This clonotype was observed many times. This chain uses TRBV9 with TRBJ2-7; tentatively, D is TRBD1 (5 bases). The CDR3 is 15 residues long. From germline, CDR1 is SGDLS and CDR2 YYNGEE. V was trimmed by 0 bases and J by 0 bases, leaving 10 bases between them. The CDR3 DNA reads TGTGCCAGCAGCGTAGCTGGGGCCAGCTCCTACGAGCAGTACTTC. As protein: CASSVAGASSYEQYF.

The table lists this clonotype with many counts. The chain carries TRBV7-2 and TRBJ2-4; possibly TRBD1 or TRBD2 for D (5 bases each). The CDR3 is made up of 16 amino acids. From germline, CDR1 is SGHTA and CDR2 FQGNSA. V lost 5 bases to trimming and J lost 1 base, with 15 bases between them. The CDR3 nucleotides read TGTGCCAGCAGCATCGACCGGGACCCGGCCAAAAACATTCAGTACTTC. Translated: CASSIDRDPAKNIQYF.

The chain is built from TRBV20-1 and TRBJ1-4; D gene ambiguous. Trimming took off 3 bases at V and 8 bases at J, with 10 bases between the two ends. CDR1 DFQATT and CDR2 SNEGSKA come from the germline V gene (reference sequence). The CDR3 totals 12 residues. CDR3 bases: TGCAGTGCTAGGCAAGGGTCCGAAAAACTGTTTTTT. It encodes CSARQGSEKLFF.

This sequence joins TRBV27 and TRBJ2-1, with 11 bases identical to TRBD2. V dropped 11 bases and J dropped 8; count of bases not matched to a gene: 17. The CDR3 contains 16 residues. From germline, CDR1 is MNHEY and CDR2 SMNVEV (reference sequence). The CDR3 loop reads CASTGLAGGPRDEQFF. The CDR3 DNA is TGTGCCTCCACGGGGTTAGCGGGAGGGCCGCGGGATGAGCAGTTCTTC.

This clonotype was counted ten times or more. The chain couples TRBV7-9 to TRBJ2-7, with D perhaps TRBD2 (6 bases). With 1 base removed from V and 4 bases from J, the gap between germline ends came to 17 bases. The V gene's germline CDR1 is SEHNR and CDR2 FQNEAQ (reference sequence). CDR3 size: 16 residues. CDR3 sequence (DNA): TGTGCCAGCAGCTTAGTTGGGCCAGGCGGGGAGTACGAGCAGTACTTC. Translating it yields CASSLVGPGGEYEQYF. Supplemented by reference TRBV7-9 and TRBJ2-7, the full variable domain reads DTGVSQNPRHKITKRGQNVTFRCDPISEHNRLYWYRQTLGQGPEFLTYFQNEAQLEKSRLLSDRFSAERPKGSFSTLEIQRTEQGDSAMYLCASSLVGPGGEYEQYFGPGTRLTVT.

This clonotype was picked up a small number of times. The chain links TRBV4-3 to TRBJ2-4; 8 nucleotides match TRBD1. V lost 4 bases to trimming and J lost 7 bases; unmatched junction nucleotides: 9. CDR1 is LGHNA, CDR2 YSLEER, per germline. The CDR3 consists of 15 residues. The CDR3 here is CASSPSGQDPNIQYF. CDR3 DNA sequence: TGCGCCAGCAGCCCCTCGGGACAGGATCCGAACATTCAGTACTTC.

V is TRBV10-3 and J is TRBJ2-2, with unresolved D. Trimming took 10 bases from V and 0 from J, leaving 15 bases between them. Per germline, CDR1 ENHRY and CDR2 SYGVKD. CDR3 length equals 15 residues. CDR3 in amino acids: CATHPTVANTGELFF. The DNA of the CDR3 is TGTGCCACCCACCCGACGGTTGCGAACACCGGGGAGCTGTTTTTT.

The chain has TRBV4-2 and TRBJ2-5; D not certain. Germline CDR1 reads LGHNA; CDR2 reads YNFKEQ. The V end was cut by 0 bases, the J end by 4 bases, with 9 bases between. The CDR3 length is 14 residues. CDR3 residues: CASSQDPRLETQYF. In nucleotides, the CDR3 is TGTGCCAGCAGCCAAGACCCCCGGTTAGAGACCCAGTACTTC.

This clonotype was recorded a few times. This sequence joins TRBV28 and TRBJ2-7; maybe TRBD2 (5 bases). Germline V lookup: CDR1 MDHEN, CDR2 SYDVKM. This CDR3 is built from 13 residues. Trimming removed 6 bases from V and 3 bases from J, with 12 bases in between. The CDR3 nucleotides read TGTGCCAGCAGCCGCCCCGGGGTCTACGAGCAGTACTTC. Translation: CASSRPGVYEQYF.

This clonotype showed up many times. The rearrangement joins TRBV5-1 to TRBJ1-1; D possibly corresponds to TRBD1 (5 bases). This CDR3 has 15 amino acids. V was shortened by 7 bases and J by 6 bases, with 22 bases between the two germline ends. Germline CDR1 reads SGHRS; CDR2 reads YFSETQ. DNA of the CDR3: TGCGCCAGCGCCTGGGGACCAACCCTTGACGCTGAAGCTTTCTTT. It translates to CASAWGPTLDAEAFF.

The rearrangement joins TRBV29-1 to TRBJ2-6; D not certain. Germline V CDR1 and CDR2: SQVTM, ANQGSEA. This CDR3 spans 14 amino acids. V was cut by 7 bases and J by 2 bases, with 12 bases left in between. The CDR3 sequence: CSAFPSAGANVLTF. CDR3 nucleotides: TGCAGCGCCTTCCCGTCAGCTGGGGCCAACGTCCTGACTTTC.

The chain has TRBV29-1 and TRBJ2-7, with 8 bases that match TRBD2. The CDR3 length is 14 residues. In germline, CDR1 is SQVTM, CDR2 ANQGSEA. Trimming took 6 bases from V and 2 from J; bases not matched to a gene: 9. The CDR3 here is CSVTPTSAAYEQYF. In nucleotides, the CDR3 is TGCAGCGTCACCCCGACTAGCGCGGCCTACGAGCAGTACTTC.

The chain employs TRBV29-1 and TRBJ2-3; the D gene is possibly TRBD2 (6 bases). The CDR3 contains 15 residues. The germline V and J ends were trimmed by 6 bases and 0 bases, with 16 bases remaining between them. Germline V lookup: CDR1 SQVTM, CDR2 ANQGSEA. The CDR3 is CSVPPRGGSTDTQYF. The CDR3, as DNA: TGCAGCGTCCCCCCGAGGGGAGGAAGCACAGATACGCAGTATTTT.

This clonotype showed up just a few times. The J gene is TRBJ2-7, the V gene TRBV29-1; 9 positions agree with TRBD1. The CDR3 contains 14 residues. Losses at the gene ends were 1 base for V and 5 bases for J; bases not matched to a gene: 6. Germline V lookup: CDR1 SQVTM, CDR2 ANQGSEA. The CDR3 sequence: CSVEAGTGTHEQYF. DNA of the CDR3: TGCAGCGTTGAAGCCGGGACAGGGACTCACGAGCAGTACTTC.

V gene TRBV24-1 combines with J gene TRBJ2-7; D possibly uses TRBD1 or TRBD2 (5 bases each). CDR3 length equals 12 residues. Germline V gene sequence: CDR1 KGHDR, CDR2 SFDVKD. Trimming took 6 bases from V and 8 from J, leaving 13 bases between them. CDR3 loop: CATSKGSGKQYF. The CDR3 nucleotides read TGTGCCACCAGTAAGGGGAGCGGTAAGCAGTACTTC.

The sample holds many counts of this clonotype. The rearrangement joins TRBV7-3 to TRBJ2-3, with TRBD2 matching over 14 bases. The CDR3 loop spans 17 amino acids. The germline gives CDR1 SGHTA, CDR2 FQGTGA. The trim removed 3 bases at V and 4 bases at J, leaving 6 bases unmatched. The chain's CDR3 is CASSFSTSGRGADTQYF. As DNA, the CDR3 is TGTGCCAGCAGCTTCTCGACTAGCGGGAGGGGAGCAGATACGCAGTATTTT.